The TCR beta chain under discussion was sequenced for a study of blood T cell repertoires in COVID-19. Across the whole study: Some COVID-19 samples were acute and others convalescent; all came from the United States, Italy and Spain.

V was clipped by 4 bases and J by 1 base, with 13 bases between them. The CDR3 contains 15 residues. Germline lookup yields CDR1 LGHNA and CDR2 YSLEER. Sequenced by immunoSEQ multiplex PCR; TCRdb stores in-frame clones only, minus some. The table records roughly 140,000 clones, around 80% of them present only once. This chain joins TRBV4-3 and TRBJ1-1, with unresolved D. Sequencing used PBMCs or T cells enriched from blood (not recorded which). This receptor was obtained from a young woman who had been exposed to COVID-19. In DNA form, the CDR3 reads TGCGCCAGCAGCCCCGGGTGGCTCCAGAACACTGAAGCTTTCTTT. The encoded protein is CASSPGWLQNTEAFF.